A single TCR beta chain is shown here with its context. From germline, CDR1 is SGDLS and CDR2 YYNGEE. The CDR3 runs 16 residues. Trimming cost V 0 bases and J 4 bases, with 16 bases left between them. Per the study methods: Reference gene primers were amplified, and this amplification served to estimate nucleated cell counts. Produced via immunoSEQ multiplex PCR; TCRdb's table is partial and in-frame only. V and J calls plus clone size are reproduced from that table; the DNA served to infer D and trimming. The repertoire holds about 130,000 clones, with about 92% as singletons. The data stem from a study of blood T cell repertoires in COVID-19. Overall study context: Material from acute and convalescent COVID-19 was sourced from the United States, Italy and Spain. Sources were T cells, B-cell-depleted T cells, or PBMCs; the material itself was cDNA or gDNA.

The genes are TRBV9 and TRBJ2-5; a possible D gene is TRBD2 (7 bases). The sequence came from a man in his fifties or sixties with active COVID-19. Sample: peripheral blood. The CDR3 sequence is CASSVGGGGVGETQYF. The CDR3 coding sequence is TGTGCCAGCAGCGTAGGGGGAGGGGGAGTGGGAGAGACCCAGTACTTC. Combining the CDR3 with reference TRBV9 and TRBJ2-5 gives the whole variable domain DSGVTQTPKHLITATGQRVTLRCSPRSGDLSVYWYQQSLDQGLQFLIQYYNGEERAKGNILERFSAQQFPDLHSELNLSSLELGDSALYFCASSVGGGGVGETQYFGPGTRLLVL.